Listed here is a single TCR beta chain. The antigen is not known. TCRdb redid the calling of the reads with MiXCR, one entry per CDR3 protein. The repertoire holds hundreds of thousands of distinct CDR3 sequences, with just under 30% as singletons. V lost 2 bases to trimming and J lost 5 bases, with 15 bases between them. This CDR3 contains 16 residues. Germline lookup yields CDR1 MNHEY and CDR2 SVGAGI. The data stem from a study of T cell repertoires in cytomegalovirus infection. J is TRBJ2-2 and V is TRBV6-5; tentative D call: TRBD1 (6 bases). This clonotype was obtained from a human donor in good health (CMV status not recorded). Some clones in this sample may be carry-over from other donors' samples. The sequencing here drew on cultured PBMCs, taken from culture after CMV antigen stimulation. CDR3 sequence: CASSYGSSGATGELFF. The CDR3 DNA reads TGTGCCAGCAGTTACGGGAGTTCAGGGGCAACCGGGGAGCTGTTTTTT.